This T cell receptor (beta chain) was captured by sequencing in a study of T cells in localized non-small cell lung cancer. The CDR3 is made up of 15 amino acids. CDR1 MDHEN and CDR2 SYDVKM come from the germline V gene. J was trimmed by 0 bases and V by 5 bases; bases with no gene match: 6. Regarding this clone: Its antigen is unidentified.

TCRdb keeps only in-frame clones here, not all; method: immunoSEQ multiplex PCR. There are 950 to 1,500 clones in the sample; approximately 23% occur only once, and less than 15% lies in the top ten. Points from the study as a whole: Greater blood T cell density accompanied longer overall survival. The study found T cell clonality highest in uninvolved adjacent lung, above tumor. Heterogeneity stays possible, as sequencing covered only one tumor region. Adjacent lung was found to contain a median approximately 60 of the top 100 tumor clones.

The chain employs TRBV28 and TRBJ2-7; 8 positions agree with TRBD2. The clonotype was recovered from a woman aged 40 to 75 with stage I squamous cell lung carcinoma. The sample was normal lung tissue next to the tumor, taken before any cancer treatment. The CDR3 is CASSLTSGLSYEQYF. The CDR3 DNA reads TGTGCCAGCAGTCTAACTAGCGGTCTCTCCTACGAGCAGTACTTC.